Given below is one TCR beta chain in context. Its antigen remains unidentified. The sample originates from a study of shared clonotypes between healthy human individuals. CD45RA+ naive and CD45RA-negative memory subsets were separated from CD4+ cells. Genomic DNA per cell subset filled all wells of several immunoSEQ plates. The protocol was immunoSEQ multiplex PCR, while the TCRdb copy is restricted to in-frame clones and leaves out a portion. Counted here are about 600,000 clones, about 97% occurring once; the ten biggest clones make up around 0.058%. Study findings and constraints: When naive CD4 clonotypes were compared across a few donors, around 4.6% were shared. In general, naive subsets displayed greater estimated richness than memory subsets did.

CDR1 is MNHNY and CDR2 is SVGAGI in the germline V gene (reference sequence). The CDR3 spans 15 residues. The V end was cut by 6 bases, the J end by 3 bases, with 15 bases between. This rearrangement joins TRBV6-6 to TRBJ1-5, with TRBD1 as a possible D gene (5 bases). Sequences were obtained from naive CD4+ T cells sorted from blood. The subset is: CD45RA+ positively selected. The TCR comes from a woman between 25 and 40 years old in good health. The CDR3 here is CASRRQLAPNQPQHF. CDR3 nucleotides: TGTGCCAGCAGGCGACAGTTAGCTCCCAATCAGCCCCAGCATTTT.